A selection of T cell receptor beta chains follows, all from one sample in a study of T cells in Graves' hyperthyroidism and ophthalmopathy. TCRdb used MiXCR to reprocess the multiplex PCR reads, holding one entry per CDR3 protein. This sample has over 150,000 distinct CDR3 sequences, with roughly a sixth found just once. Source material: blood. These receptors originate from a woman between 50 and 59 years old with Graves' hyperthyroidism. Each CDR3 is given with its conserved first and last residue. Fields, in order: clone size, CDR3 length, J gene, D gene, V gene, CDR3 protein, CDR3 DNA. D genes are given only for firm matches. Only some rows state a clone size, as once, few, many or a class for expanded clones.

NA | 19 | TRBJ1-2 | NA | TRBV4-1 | CASSQVLPGQRAGSRSYTF | TGCGCCAGCAGCCAAGTCCTCCCGGGACAACGAGCTGGGAGTAGAAGCTACACCTTC
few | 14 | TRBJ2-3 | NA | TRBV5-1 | CASSSFDGTDTQYF | TGCGCCAGCAGCTCCTTTGACGGCACAGATACGCAGTATTTT
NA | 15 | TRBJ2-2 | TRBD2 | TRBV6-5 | CASSYLGSGRLGLFF | TGTGCCAGCAGTTACTTAGGTAGCGGGAGGTTAGGGCTGTTTTTT
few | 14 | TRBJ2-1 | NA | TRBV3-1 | CASSQAATSNEQFF | TGTGCCAGCAGCCAAGCCGCGACTAGCAATGAGCAGTTCTTC
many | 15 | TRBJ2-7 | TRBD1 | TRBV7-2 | CASSPRPRQGDEQYF | TGTGCCAGCAGCCCCCGCCCGAGACAGGGAGACGAGCAGTACTTC
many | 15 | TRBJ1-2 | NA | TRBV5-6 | CASSPDRPFNYGYTF | TGTGCCAGCAGTCCAGACAGACCTTTTAACTATGGCTACACCTTC
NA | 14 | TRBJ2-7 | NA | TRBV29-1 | CSFVPMVAPHEQYF | TGCAGCTTCGTACCAATGGTAGCCCCCCACGAGCAGTACTTC
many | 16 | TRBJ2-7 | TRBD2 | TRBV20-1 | CSARVAGAYNPYEQYF | TGCAGTGCGAGGGTAGCGGGAGCCTACAACCCCTACGAGCAGTACTTC
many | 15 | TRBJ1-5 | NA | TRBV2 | CASSVGRGSNQPQHF | TGTGCCAGCAGTGTCGGTAGGGGAAGCAATCAGCCCCAGCATTTT
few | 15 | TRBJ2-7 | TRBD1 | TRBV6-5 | CASSYSGQSSYEQYF | TGTGCCAGCAGTTACTCGGGACAGAGCTCCTACGAGCAGTACTTC
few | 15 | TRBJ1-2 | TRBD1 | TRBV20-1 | CSALEVDRASTGYTF | TGCAGTGCCCTAGAGGTGGACAGGGCGTCGACTGGCTACACCTTC
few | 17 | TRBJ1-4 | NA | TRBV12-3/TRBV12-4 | CASSLADWAATNEKLFF | TGTGCCAGCAGTTTAGCGGACTGGGCTGCAACTAATGAAAAACTGTTTTTT
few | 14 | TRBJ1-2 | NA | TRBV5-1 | CASSLGTDGVGYTF | TGCGCCAGCAGCTTAGGGACGGACGGCGTTGGCTACACCTTC
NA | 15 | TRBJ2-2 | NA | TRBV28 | CASSLDGYSRGELFF | TGTGCCAGCAGTTTGGACGGATACTCGAGGGGGGAGCTGTTTTTT
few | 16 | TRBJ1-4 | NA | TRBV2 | CASTVRPPGTNEKLFF | TGTGCCAGCACTGTGAGGCCCCCGGGGACTAATGAAAAACTGTTTTTT
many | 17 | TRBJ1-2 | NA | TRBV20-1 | CSANSLAGGSSGYGYTF | TGCAGTGCTAATAGTCTAGCGGGAGGGTCCAGCGGCTATGGCTACACCTTC
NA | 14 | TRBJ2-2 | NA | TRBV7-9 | CASRRRDTTGELFF | TGTGCCAGCAGGCGACGGGACACCACCGGGGAGCTGTTTTTT
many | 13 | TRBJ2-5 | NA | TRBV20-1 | CSARGQLKETQYF | TGCAGTGCTAGAGGGCAGCTCAAAGAGACCCAGTACTTC
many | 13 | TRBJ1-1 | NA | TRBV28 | CASSVRGNTEAFF | TGTGCCAGCAGCGTCAGGGGGAACACTGAAGCTTTCTTT
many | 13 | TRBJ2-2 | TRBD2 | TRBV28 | CASSRGGTGELFF | TGTGCCAGCAGCCGGGGGGGCACCGGGGAGCTGTTTTTT
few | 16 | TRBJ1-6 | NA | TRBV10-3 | CAISAPTRGADSPLHF | TGTGCCATCAGTGCCCCAACAAGGGGGGCGGATTCACCCCTCCACTTT
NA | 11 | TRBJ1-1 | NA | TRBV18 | CASSPDREAFF | TGTGCCAGCTCACCGGACAGAGAAGCTTTCTTT
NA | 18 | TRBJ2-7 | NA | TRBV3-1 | CASSPPGTTIPSSYEQYF | TGTGCCAGCAGCCCTCCCGGGACCACTATACCCAGCTCCTACGAGCAGTACTTC
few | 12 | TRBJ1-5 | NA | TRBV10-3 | CAISGGSQPQHF | TGTGCCATCAGTGGGGGGAGTCAGCCCCAGCATTTT